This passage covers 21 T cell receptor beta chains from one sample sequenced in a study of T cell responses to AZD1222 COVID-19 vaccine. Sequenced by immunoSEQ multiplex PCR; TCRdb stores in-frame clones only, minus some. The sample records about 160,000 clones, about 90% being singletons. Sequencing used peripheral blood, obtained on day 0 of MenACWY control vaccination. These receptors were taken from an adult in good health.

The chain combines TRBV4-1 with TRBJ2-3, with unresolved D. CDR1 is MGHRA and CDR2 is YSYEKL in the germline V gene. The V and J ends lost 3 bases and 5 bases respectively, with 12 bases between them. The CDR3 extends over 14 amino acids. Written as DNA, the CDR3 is TGCGCCAGCAGCCACTCCACGTGGAAAGATACGCAGTATTTT. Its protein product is CASSHSTWKDTQYF.

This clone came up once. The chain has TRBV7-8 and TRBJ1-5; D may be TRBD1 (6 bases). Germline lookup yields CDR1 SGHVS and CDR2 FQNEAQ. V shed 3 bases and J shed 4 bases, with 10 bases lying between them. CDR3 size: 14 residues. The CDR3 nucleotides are TGTGCCAGCAGCTTTAGGGGGGGTAATCAGCCCCAGCATTTT. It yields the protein CASSFRGGNQPQHF. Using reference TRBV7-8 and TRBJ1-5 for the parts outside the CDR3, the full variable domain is GAGVSQSPRYKVAKRGQDVALRCDPISGHVSLFWYQQALGQGPEFLTYFQNEAQLDKSGLPSDRFFAERPEGSVSTLKIQRTQQEDSAVYLCASSFRGGNQPQHFGDGTRLSIL.

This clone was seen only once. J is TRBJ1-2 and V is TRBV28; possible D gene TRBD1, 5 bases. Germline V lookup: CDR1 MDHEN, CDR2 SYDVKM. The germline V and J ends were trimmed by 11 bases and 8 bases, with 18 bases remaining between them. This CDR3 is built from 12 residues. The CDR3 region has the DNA TGTGCCGGCGGCTCGGGGCTACGAGGCTACACCTTC. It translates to CAGGSGLRGYTF.

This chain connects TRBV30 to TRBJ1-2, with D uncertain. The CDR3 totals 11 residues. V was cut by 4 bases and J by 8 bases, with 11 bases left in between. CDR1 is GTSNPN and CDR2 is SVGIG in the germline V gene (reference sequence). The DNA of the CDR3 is TGTGCCTGGATTAACGCCGGGGGCTACACCTTC. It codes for CAWINAGGYTF.

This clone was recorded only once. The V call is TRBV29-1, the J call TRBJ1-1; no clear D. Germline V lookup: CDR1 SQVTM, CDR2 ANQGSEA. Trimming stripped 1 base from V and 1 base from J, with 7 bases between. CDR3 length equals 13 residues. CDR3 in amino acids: CSVEGLQNTEAFF. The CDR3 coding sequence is TGCAGCGTTGAAGGCCTTCAGAACACTGAAGCTTTCTTT.

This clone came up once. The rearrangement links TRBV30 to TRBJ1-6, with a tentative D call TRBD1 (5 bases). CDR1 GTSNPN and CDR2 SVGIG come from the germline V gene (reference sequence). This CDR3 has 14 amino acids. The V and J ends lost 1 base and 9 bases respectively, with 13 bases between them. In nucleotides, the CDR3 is TGTGCCTGGAGTGGGGGGTCGGACGGTTCACCCCTCCACTTT. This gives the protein CAWSGGSDGSPLHF.

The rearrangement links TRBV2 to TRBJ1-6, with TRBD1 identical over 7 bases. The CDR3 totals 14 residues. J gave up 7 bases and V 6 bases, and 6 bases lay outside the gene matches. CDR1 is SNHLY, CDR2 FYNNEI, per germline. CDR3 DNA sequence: TGTGCCAGCAGAGGGACAGCAATGAATTCACCCCTCCACTTT. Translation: CASRGTAMNSPLHF.

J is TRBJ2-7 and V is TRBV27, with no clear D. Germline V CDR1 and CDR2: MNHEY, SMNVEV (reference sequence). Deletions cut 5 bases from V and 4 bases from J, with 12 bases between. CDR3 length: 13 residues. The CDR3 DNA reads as TGTGCCAGCAGTCCAGTCCGGTTGTACGAGCAGTACTTC. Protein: CASSPVRLYEQYF.

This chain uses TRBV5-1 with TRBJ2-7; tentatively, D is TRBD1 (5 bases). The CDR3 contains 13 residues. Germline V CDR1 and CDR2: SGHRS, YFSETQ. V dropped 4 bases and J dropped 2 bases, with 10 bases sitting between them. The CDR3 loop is CASSNPTAYEQYF. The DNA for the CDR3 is TGCGCCAGCAGCAACCCGACAGCCTACGAGCAGTACTTC.

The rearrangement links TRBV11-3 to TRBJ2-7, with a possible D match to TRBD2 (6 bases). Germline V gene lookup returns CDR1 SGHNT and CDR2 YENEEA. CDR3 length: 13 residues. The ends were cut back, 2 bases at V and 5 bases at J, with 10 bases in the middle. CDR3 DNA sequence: TGTGCCAGCAGCTTACAGGAGGGCAACGAGCAGTACTTC. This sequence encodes CASSLQEGNEQYF.

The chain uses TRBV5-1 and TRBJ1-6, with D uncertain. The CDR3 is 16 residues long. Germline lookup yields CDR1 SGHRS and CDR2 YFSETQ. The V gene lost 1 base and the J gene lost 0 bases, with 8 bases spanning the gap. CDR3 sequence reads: CASSLTRSSYNSPLHF. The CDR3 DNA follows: TGCGCCAGCAGCTTGACTCGGAGCTCCTATAATTCACCCCTCCACTTT.

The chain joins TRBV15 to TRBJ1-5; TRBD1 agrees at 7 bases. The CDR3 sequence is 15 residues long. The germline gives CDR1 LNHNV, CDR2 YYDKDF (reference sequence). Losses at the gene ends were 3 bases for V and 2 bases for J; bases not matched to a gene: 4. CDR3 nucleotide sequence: TGTGCCACCAGCAGTGACACAGGGGGCAATCAGCCCCAGCATTTT. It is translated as CATSSDTGGNQPQHF.

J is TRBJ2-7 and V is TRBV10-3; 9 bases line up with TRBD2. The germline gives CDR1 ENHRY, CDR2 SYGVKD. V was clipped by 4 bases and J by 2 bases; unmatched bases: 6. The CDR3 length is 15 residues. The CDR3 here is CAISASSGRTYEQYF. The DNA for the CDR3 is TGTGCCATCAGTGCTAGCAGCGGGAGGACCTACGAGCAGTACTTC.

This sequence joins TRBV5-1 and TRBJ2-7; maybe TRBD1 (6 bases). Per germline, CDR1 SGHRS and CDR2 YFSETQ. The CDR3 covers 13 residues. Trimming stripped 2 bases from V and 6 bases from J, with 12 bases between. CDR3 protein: CASSLYTGTEQYF. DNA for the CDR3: TGCGCCAGCAGCTTATACACAGGGACCGAGCAGTACTTC.

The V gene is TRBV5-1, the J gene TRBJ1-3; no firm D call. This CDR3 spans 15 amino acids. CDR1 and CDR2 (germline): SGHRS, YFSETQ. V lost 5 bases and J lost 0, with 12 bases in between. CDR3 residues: CASRPGPSSGNTIYF. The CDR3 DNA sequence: TGCGCCAGCAGACCAGGACCCAGCTCTGGAAACACCATATATTTT.

The CDR3 DNA reads TGTGCCAGCAGCCTGCCCTCCTCCTACAATGAGCAGTTCTTC. It translates to CASSLPSSYNEQFF. The chain has TRBV7-9 and TRBJ2-1; D gene ambiguous. V was shortened by 5 bases and J by 0 bases, with 8 bases between the two germline ends. In germline, CDR1 is SEHNR, CDR2 FQNEAQ (reference sequence). This CDR3 is built from 14 residues.

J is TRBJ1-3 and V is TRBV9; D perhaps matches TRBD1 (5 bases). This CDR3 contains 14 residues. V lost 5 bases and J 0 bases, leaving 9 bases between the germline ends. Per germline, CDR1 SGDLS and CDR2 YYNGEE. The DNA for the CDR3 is TGTGCCAGCAGTTCACAGGTCTCTGGAAACACCATATATTTT. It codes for CASSSQVSGNTIYF.

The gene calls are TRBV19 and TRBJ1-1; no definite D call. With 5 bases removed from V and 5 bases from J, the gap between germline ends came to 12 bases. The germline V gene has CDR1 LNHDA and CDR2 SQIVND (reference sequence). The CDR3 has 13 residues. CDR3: CASSWRGRTEAFF. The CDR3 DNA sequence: TGTGCCAGTAGTTGGAGAGGGAGAACTGAAGCTTTCTTT.

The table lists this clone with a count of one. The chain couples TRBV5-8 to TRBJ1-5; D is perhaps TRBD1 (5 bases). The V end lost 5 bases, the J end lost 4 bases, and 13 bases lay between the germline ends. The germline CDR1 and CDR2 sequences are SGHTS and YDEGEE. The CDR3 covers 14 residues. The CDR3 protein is CASSGGFRNQPQHF. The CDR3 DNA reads TGTGCCAGCAGTGGGGGTTTCAGGAATCAGCCCCAGCATTTT. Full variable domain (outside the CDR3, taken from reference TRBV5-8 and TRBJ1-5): EAGVTQSPTHLIKTRGQQATLRCSPISGHTSVYWYQQALGLGLQFLLWYDEGEERNRGNFPPRFSGRQFPNYSSELNVNALELEDSALYLCASSGGFRNQPQHFGDGTRLSIL.

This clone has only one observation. The CDR3 coding sequence is TGTGCCAGCAGTGATAATGGGAACACTGAAGCTTTCTTT. Translating it yields CASSDNGNTEAFF. V usage is TRBV6-1 and J usage is TRBJ1-1, with unresolved D. Trimming stripped 3 bases from V and 1 base from J, with 6 bases between. The length of the CDR3 is 13 residues. From germline, CDR1 is MNHNS and CDR2 SASEGT.

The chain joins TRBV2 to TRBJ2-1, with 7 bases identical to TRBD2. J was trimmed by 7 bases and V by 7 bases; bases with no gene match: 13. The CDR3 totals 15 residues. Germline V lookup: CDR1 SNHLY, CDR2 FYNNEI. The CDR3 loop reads CASTPRAGDRNEQFF. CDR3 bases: TGTGCCAGCACCCCCAGGGCGGGAGATAGAAATGAGCAGTTCTTC.